A selection of T cell receptor beta chains follows, all from one sample in a study of T cell repertoires in ileal Crohn's disease. Using immunoSEQ multiplex PCR, the repertoire was profiled, and TCRdb retains in-frame clones only, with some absent. The data contain several thousand clones, around 84% of them singletons. Sequenced material: ileal tissue. Every receptor here comes from an adult with Crohn's disease. CDR3s include the opening cysteine and the closing phenylalanine or tryptophan. Each record gives: V gene, clone size, CDR3 protein. Size tells how often a clone was seen (once, few, many) or the class of an expanded clone, and some rows leave it out.

V: TRBV2; size: NA; CDR3: CASTTETGGYEQYF
V: TRBV15; size: NA; CDR3: CATSRSGSLGNEQFF
V: TRBV18; size: NA; CDR3: CASSPQTGINNEQFF
V: TRBV21-1; size: NA; CDR3: CASSKQRDREYSNQPQHF
V: TRBV19; size: NA; CDR3: CASAGGVYGTEAFF
V: TRBV11-2; size: NA; CDR3: CASSSGGASPADTQYF
V: TRBV7-2; size: few; CDR3: CASSLALGGSYEQYF
V: TRBV19; size: NA; CDR3: CASPTDNSGNTIYF
V: TRBV4-1; size: once; CDR3: CASSQGLASETQYF
V: TRBV11-3; size: NA; CDR3: CASSLGLAGQETQYF
V: TRBV5-1; size: NA; CDR3: CASSLVGQGADTF
V: TRBV6-6; size: NA; CDR3: CASRGGGTDTQYF
V: TRBV27; size: NA; CDR3: CASSFPASGRAGEQFF
V: TRBV10-3; size: NA; CDR3: CAISVAEPSYEQYF
V: TRBV10-3; size: NA; CDR3: CAISEGGKETQYF
V: TRBV25-1; size: NA; CDR3: CASRGQLPEQYF
V: TRBV5-8; size: NA; CDR3: CASSPRVTSRYNEQFF
V: TRBV21-1; size: NA; CDR3: CASNPRKGSYTF
V: TRBV29-1; size: NA; CDR3: CSVGSGVLAFF
V: TRBV6-1; size: NA; CDR3: CASSDRQSNQPQHF
V: TRBV6-4; size: NA; CDR3: CASSDGTSGSDEQFF
V: TRBV6-4; size: once; CDR3: CASSDSTSGSGELFF
V: TRBV18; size: NA; CDR3: CASSPLRTSGSFGTGELFF
V: TRBV15; size: NA; CDR3: CATSPRLAGGGTDTQYF
V: TRBV4-2; size: NA; CDR3: CASSSDLPGTGNTIYF
V: TRBV25-1; size: NA; CDR3: CASSVTAVGDEKLFF
V: TRBV9; size: NA; CDR3: CASSDRTGGGNEQFF
V: TRBV7-6; size: NA; CDR3: CASSKGARSNQPQHF
V: TRBV20-1; size: NA; CDR3: CSAPDWNEQFF